A selection of T cell receptor beta chains follows, all from one sample in a study of prognosis after radiotherapy for stage I lung cancer. TCRdb called the multiplex PCR reads again in MiXCR, with one record for every CDR3 protein. The sample lists about 51,000 distinct CDR3 sequences; about 32% were seen once. Sequenced material: PBMCs, taken before or after stereotactic body radiation therapy (not recorded which). Every receptor here comes from a donor at least 50 years old with non-small cell lung cancer. Each CDR3 is given with its conserved first and last residue. D genes are given only for firm matches. Only some rows state a clone size, as once, few, many or a class for expanded clones.

TRBJ1-2 few 18 TRBV6-1 - CASRKGKVPGLLNYVYTF TGTGCCAGCAGGAAGGGGAAGGTCCCTGGACTGTTGAACTATGTCTACACCTTC
TRBJ2-5 many 12 TRBV7-2 - CASSFTGETQYF TGTGCCAGCAGCTTTACTGGGGAGACCCAGTACTTC
TRBJ2-1 many 13 TRBV30 TRBD2 CALAASGSTEQFF TGTGCCTTAGCGGCTAGCGGGAGTACTGAGCAGTTCTTC
TRBJ2-1 - 16 TRBV20-1 - CSAIILEGSSYNEQFF TGCAGTGCTATAATCCTGGAGGGTAGCTCCTACAATGAGCAGTTCTTC
TRBJ1-1 many 11 TRBV25-1 - CASSSLIEAFF TGTGCCAGCAGTAGTCTCATTGAAGCTTTCTTT
TRBJ2-5 many 16 TRBV5-1 TRBD2 CASSSGLERRQETQYF TGCGCCAGCAGCTCGGGACTAGAACGCCGACAAGAGACCCAGTACTTC
TRBJ2-7 many 16 TRBV27 TRBD1 CASRPRWDRTVYEQYF TGTGCCAGCAGACCCCGGTGGGACAGGACTGTTTACGAGCAGTACTTC
TRBJ1-6 many 17 TRBV5-1 - CASSSGGIGSYNSPLHF TGCGCCAGCAGCTCCGGGGGGATAGGGTCCTATAATTCACCCCTCCACTTT
TRBJ1-2 once 14 TRBV24-1 TRBD1 CATGDRASHYGYTF TGTGCCACCGGGGACAGGGCCTCTCACTATGGCTACACCTTT
TRBJ2-7 many 13 TRBV7-2 - CASSPAPSYEQYF TGTGCCAGCAGCCCCGCCCCGTCCTACGAGCAGTACTTC
TRBJ2-2 many 14 TRBV12-3/TRBV12-4 TRBD1 CASSSRQGAGELFF TGTGCCAGCAGTTCGAGACAGGGGGCCGGGGAGCTGTTTTTT
TRBJ2-7 many 11 TRBV20-1 - CSANSGSGQYF TGCAGTGCCAACTCGGGCTCCGGGCAGTACTTC
TRBJ1-2 many 14 TRBV4-2 - CASSPQLDNQGYTF TGTGCCAGCAGCCCTCAACTCGATAACCAGGGCTACACCTTC
TRBJ2-5 - 13 TRBV5-5 TRBD2 CASSNTGGETQYF TGTGCCAGCAGTAACACGGGGGGGGAGACCCAGTACTTC
TRBJ2-3 many 15 TRBV28 TRBD2 CASQAGGASPDTQYF TGTGCCAGTCAGGCGGGGGGGGCGTCCCCAGATACGCAGTATTTT
TRBJ2-2 once 14 TRBV6-1 - CASNRGVDTGELFF TGTGCCAGCAACCGCGGGGTCGACACCGGTGAGCTGTTTTTT
TRBJ2-7 many 16 TRBV4-3 - CASSQDISRGLYEQYF TGCGCCAGCAGCCAAGATATAAGCAGGGGTCTCTACGAGCAGTACTTC
TRBJ2-1 - 17 TRBV30 TRBD2 CAWRRLAGGSCYNEQFF TGTGCCTGGAGGAGGCTAGCGGGGGGGAGCTGCTACAATGAGCAGTTCTTC
TRBJ2-1 many 14 TRBV12-3/TRBV12-4 TRBD1 CASSTQGTYNEQFF TGTGCCAGCAGTACACAGGGGACCTACAATGAGCAGTTCTTC
TRBJ1-4 many 16 TRBV7-9 - CASSYLPGLGLEKLFF TGTGCCAGCAGCTATCTCCCGGGACTGGGACTAGAAAAACTGTTTTTT
TRBJ1-1 many 17 TRBV12-3/TRBV12-4 - CASSPHLLTATGPEAFF TGTGCCAGCAGTCCTCACCTGCTGACAGCTACAGGGCCTGAGGCTTTCTTT
TRBJ2-7 - 12 TRBV7-2 - CASSLVGSGVVF TGTGCCAGCAGCTTAGTAGGGTCAGGGGTTGTTTTC
TRBJ2-7 - 16 TRBV7-2 - CANSPHGGVTPYEQYF TGTGCCAACAGTCCCCACGGGGGCGTCACCCCCTACGAGCAGTACTTC
TRBJ1-4 many 16 TRBV7-8 - CASSSSSDRLNEKLFF TGTGCCAGCAGCTCATCCTCAGACAGGCTGAATGAAAAACTGTTTTTT
TRBJ2-7 - 15 TRBV6-1 TRBD2 CASSQLAGGAYEQYF TGTGCCAGCAGTCAACTAGCGGGGGGCGCCTACGAGCAGTACTTC
TRBJ2-7 - 14 TRBV5-1 TRBD1 CASSLTGGWYEQYF TGCGCCAGCAGCTTGACAGGGGGCTGGTACGAGCAGTACTTC
TRBJ2-3 few 15 TRBV29-1 TRBD1 CSVDSRGRSIDTQYF TGCAGCGTCGATTCCAGGGGGCGGAGCATAGATACGCAGTATTTT
TRBJ1-1 - 15 TRBV2 - CASSENRGMGTEAFF TGTGCCAGCAGTGAGAATAGGGGTATGGGCACTGAAGCTTTCTTT
TRBJ1-2 medium-sized 14 TRBV30 - CAWSVGSGIYGYTF TGTGCCTGGAGTGTAGGCAGCGGAATTTATGGCTACACCTTC
TRBJ2-3 - 15 TRBV6-2/TRBV6-3 - CASSYRGKGTDTQYF TGTGCCAGCAGTTACAGGGGAAAAGGCACAGATACGCAGTATTTT
TRBJ1-2 many 15 TRBV6-1 - CASSRPGVGGYGYTF TGTGCCAGCAGCCGTCCCGGGGTCGGCGGCTATGGCTACACCTTC
TRBJ1-1 many 12 TRBV20-1 - CSANQPNTEAFF TGCAGTGCGAATCAACCAAACACTGAAGCTTTCTTT
TRBJ2-5 many 13 TRBV5-1 - CASSLEGGETQYF TGCGCCAGCAGCTTGGAAGGGGGAGAGACCCAGTACTTC
TRBJ2-4 - 13 TRBV12-3/TRBV12-4 TRBD1 CASSRQGMGIQYF TGTGCCAGCAGTCGACAGGGTATGGGCATTCAGTACTTC
TRBJ1-2 - 14 TRBV12-3/TRBV12-4 - CASSACRSRYGYTF TGTGCCAGCAGTGCTTGTAGGTCCCGATATGGCTACACCTTC
TRBJ2-2 - 15 TRBV11-3 TRBD1 CASSLVRGQSGELFF TGTGCCAGCAGCTTGGTCAGGGGGCAAAGCGGGGAGCTGTTTTTT
TRBJ2-1 - 14 TRBV9 TRBD1 CASSLGTVRNEQFF TGTGCCAGCAGCTTAGGGACAGTACGGAATGAGCAGTTCTTC
TRBJ2-7 - 15 TRBV27 TRBD2 CASSPRERGSYEQYF TGTGCCAGCAGTCCGCGCGAGCGGGGCTCCTACGAGCAGTACTTC
TRBJ2-7 - 15 TRBV11-2 - CASSLETTVEYEQYF TGTGCCAGCAGCTTAGAGACGACTGTCGAATACGAGCAGTACTTC
TRBJ1-5 many 13 TRBV19 TRBD1 CASSETGGETQHF TGTGCCAGTTCCGAGACAGGGGGTGAGACCCAGCATTTT
TRBJ2-3 many 18 TRBV6-2/TRBV6-3 TRBD2 CASSYSSAGTSLVDTQYF TGTGCCAGCAGTTACTCCTCCGCTGGGACTAGCCTCGTGGATACGCAGTATTTT
TRBJ2-3 - 16 TRBV7-3 TRBD2 CASSQGTSTSTDTQYF TGTGCCAGCAGCCAAGGGACTAGCACTAGCACAGATACGCAGTATTTT
TRBJ1-5 few 14 TRBV30 - CAWSVGTRDQPQHF TGTGCCTGGAGTGTAGGCACCCGCGATCAGCCCCAGCATTTT
TRBJ2-1 many 16 TRBV5-1 TRBD2 CASSLSWTSQYNEQFF TGCGCCAGCAGCTTATCCTGGACTAGCCAATACAATGAGCAGTTCTTC